The rows below give T cell receptor beta chains drawn from one sample of a study of cytotoxic CD8 clonotypes in ibrutinib-treated CLL. The data were produced by immunoSEQ multiplex PCR, yet TCRdb's version contains in-frame clones alone and is incomplete. This sample has 100,000 to 150,000 clones; approximately 85% occur once, and the top ten carry roughly 2%. This specimen was PBMCs, taken after 24 months of ibrutinib treatment. These receptors were collected from a human donor with chronic lymphocytic leukemia. Both conserved end residues are part of each CDR3. Fields, in order: clone size, J gene, D gene, V gene, CDR3 DNA, CDR3 protein. The D gene is left open where the match is weak. Clone size is given for some rows only: seen once, a few or many times, or a class if the clone is expanded.

NA,TRBJ2-1,TRBD2,TRBV7-3,TGTGCCAGCAGCCCCCCTCCGGGACTAGGGGATGAGCAGTTCTTC,CASSPPPGLGDEQFF
NA,TRBJ1-1,NA,TRBV19,TGTGCCAGTAGCCTGATGGGGAACACTGAAGCTTTCTTT,CASSLMGNTEAFF
NA,TRBJ2-1,NA,TRBV10-3,TGTGCCATCTCCTCGGTCGACGAGCAGTTCTTC,CAISSVDEQFF
NA,TRBJ2-5,NA,TRBV29-1,TGCAGCGTTAATCTGTTAGGGGAGACCCAGTACTTC,CSVNLLGETQYF
NA,TRBJ2-5,TRBD2,TRBV5-6,TGTGCCAGCAGCTTGCGGGAGGGTAGTGAGACCCAGTACTTC,CASSLREGSETQYF
NA,TRBJ2-2,NA,TRBV19,TGTGCCAGTCGAGATAAAGGCACCGGGGAGCTGTTTTTT,CASRDKGTGELFF
NA,TRBJ1-6,TRBD1,TRBV5-6,TGTGCCAGCAGCCGCCGGGACAGCCTCTCCTATAATTCACCCCTCCACTTT,CASSRRDSLSYNSPLHF
NA,TRBJ1-2,NA,TRBV25-1,TGTGCCAGCAGCCGGGGCTCCCTTAGGGAGACTGGCTACACCTTC,CASSRGSLRETGYTF
NA,TRBJ1-1,NA,TRBV18,TGTGCCACCAAAGAGGGTAGTGGCACTGAAGCTTTCTTT,CATKEGSGTEAFF
NA,TRBJ1-5,TRBD1,TRBV18,TGTGCCAGCTCGTCGACAGGGGGCAATCAGCCCCAGCATTTT,CASSSTGGNQPQHF
NA,TRBJ2-6,NA,TRBV7-8,TGTGCCAGCAGCCGCCCGAGGGACCGCCGCTCTGGGGCCAACGTCCTGACTTTC,CASSRPRDRRSGANVLTF
NA,TRBJ2-1,TRBD2,TRBV6-6,TGTGCCAGCAGTCCAATAGCGGGGGGCTACAATGAGCAGTTCTTC,CASSPIAGGYNEQFF
few,TRBJ2-7,NA,TRBV10-3,TGTGCCATCAGTGTAGGACCCCCTAGGGACGAGCAGTACTTC,CAISVGPPRDEQYF
NA,TRBJ1-2,NA,TRBV18,TGTGCCAGCTCACCACCCCAGGGCTATGGCTACACCTTC,CASSPPQGYGYTF
few,TRBJ2-1,NA,TRBV13,TGTGCCAGCAGCCCCCCCGGATACAATGAGCAGTTCTTC,CASSPPGYNEQFF
few,TRBJ2-2,TRBD2,TRBV5-1,TGCGCCAGCAGCCCGCGGGAGGGCACCGGGGAGCTGTTTTTT,CASSPREGTGELFF